The clone carrying this TCR beta chain was picked up a small number of times. What it binds is not known. The V and J ends lost 1 base and 3 bases respectively, with 13 bases between them. CDR3 length equals 15 residues. CDR1 and CDR2 (germline): LGHNA, YSLEER. The data are from a study of T-cell memory formation after mild COVID-19. Overall study results and limits: Contracting CD4+ clones were located mainly in CM and EM, and CD8+ clones in EMRA. Day 15 to 85 contracting clones showed balanced CD4/CD8; day 15 to 37 expanders favored CD4+.

Each CDR3 protein is one row after TCRdb ran MiXCR on the 5' RACE reads. This table has 200,000 to 250,000 distinct CDR3 sequences, around 15% appearing once. Sequencing was done on a sample of PBMCs or a T cell subset sorted from them (not recorded which). This chain uses TRBV4-3 with TRBJ2-7, with a tentative D call TRBD1 (7 bases). The sequence derives from a man aged 18 to 30 who had mild COVID-19 (a few samples of this study predate the infection). Cell type and time point are not known. CDR3: CASSQAVQGGYEQYF. CDR3 coding DNA: TGCGCCAGCAGCCAAGCGGTCCAGGGGGGCTACGAGCAGTACTTC.